The 9 T cell receptor beta chains below all came from one sample that was sequenced in a study of T cells in Graves' hyperthyroidism and ophthalmopathy. TCR beta CDR3 sequences were amplified from RNA transcripts. HTBI primers were the set used in a first-round RT-PCR of the TCR CDR3. TCRdb used MiXCR to reprocess the multiplex PCR reads, holding one entry per CDR3 protein. The sample records 500,000 to 650,000 distinct CDR3 sequences, under 20% being singletons. What was sequenced was blood. The receptors derive from a woman between 18 and 30 years old with Graves' ophthalmopathy.

This chain links TRBV28 with TRBJ1-3; perhaps TRBD1 as D (6 bases). Germline V lookup: CDR1 MDHEN, CDR2 SYDVKM. The CDR3 consists of 15 residues. V lost 2 bases to trimming and J lost 2 bases, with 10 bases between them. The CDR3 region is CASSLDRRAGNTIYF. For the CDR3, the DNA is TGTGCCAGCAGTTTAGACAGGAGAGCTGGAAACACCATATATTTT.

This chain joins TRBV6-6 and TRBJ1-4; 11 nucleotides match TRBD1. CDR1 and CDR2 (germline): MNHNY, SVGAGI (reference sequence). The CDR3 spans 16 residues. The junction had 4 bases not matched to a gene; V was cut back by 0 bases and J by 7 bases. CDR3 amino acids: CASSYSPGTGGEKLFF. The DNA of the CDR3 is TGTGCCAGCAGTTACTCTCCCGGGACAGGGGGTGAAAAACTGTTTTTT.

The J gene is TRBJ2-1, the V gene TRBV9; TRBD1 matches at 8 bases. The J segment lost 5 bases and the V segment lost 0 bases, leaving 7 bases of the junction unmatched. Germline V CDR1 and CDR2: SGDLS, YYNGEE. This CDR3 has 16 residues. The CDR3 region has the DNA TGTGCCAGCAGCGTAGGAACTGGACAGGGAAACAATGAGCAGTTCTTC. Its translation is CASSVGTGQGNNEQFF.

The rearrangement links TRBV7-9 to TRBJ2-2, with D maybe TRBD2 (5 bases). The CDR3 length is 14 residues. CDR1 and CDR2 (germline): SEHNR, FQNEAQ (reference sequence). V shed 5 bases and J shed 4 bases, with 11 bases lying between them. The CDR3 bases are TGTGCCAGCAGCCCCCCCGGGGTCACCGGGGAGCTGTTTTTT. Protein sequence: CASSPPGVTGELFF. The entire variable domain, with the rest obtained from reference TRBV7-9 and TRBJ2-2, is as follows: DTGVSQNPRHKITKRGQNVTFRCDPISEHNRLYWYRQTLGQGPEFLTYFQNEAQLEKSRLLSDRFSAERPKGSFSTLEIQRTEQGDSAMYLCASSPPGVTGELFFGEGSRLTVL.

The CDR3 nucleotides read TGCGCCAGCAGCTTGAAGGGACTTAAGGGCACAGATACGCAGTATTTT. Amino acid sequence: CASSLKGLKGTDTQYF. The chain recombines TRBV5-1 with TRBJ2-3; D possibly corresponds to TRBD2 (6 bases). V lost 1 base, J lost 1 base, and 13 bases lay in between. Germline lookup yields CDR1 SGHRS and CDR2 YFSETQ. The CDR3 is 16 amino acids.

With regard to this clonotype: The conserved closing phenylalanine or tryptophan is absent in this CDR3, likely reflecting a read error. V and J are TRBV6-2 or TRBV6-3 and TRBJ1-1; TRBD1 matches 9 bases. Germline V gene lookup returns CDR1 MNHEY and CDR2 SVGEGT. V was pared by 1 base and J by 6 bases, with 6 bases of the junction left unmatched. The CDR3 contains 15 residues. CDR3 protein: CASSYLTQGAAEAFL. The DNA of the CDR3 is TGTGCCAGCAGTTACTTGACACAGGGGGCCGCTGAAGCTTTCCTT.

The chain carries TRBV6-1 and TRBJ2-1, with TRBD2 matching 11 bases. CDR3 length: 16 amino acids. Trimming took 4 bases from V and 6 from J; bases not matched to a gene: 8. Germline V lookup: CDR1 MNHNS, CDR2 SASEGT. CDR3 sequence reads: CASSARVAGGINEQFF. The CDR3 nucleotides are TGTGCCAGCAGTGCGCGGGTAGCGGGAGGGATCAATGAGCAGTTCTTC.

This clonotype appeared once. The chain has TRBV20-1 and TRBJ2-1; 8 bases agree with TRBD1. V was pared by 1 base and J by 3 bases, with 5 bases of the junction left unmatched. The germline gives CDR1 DFQATT, CDR2 SNEGSKA (reference sequence). This CDR3 spans 15 amino acids. The CDR3, as DNA: TGCAGTGCTAGAGGACCGGGACAGGTCTACAATGAGCAGTTCTTC. This translates into CSARGPGQVYNEQFF.

This clonotype was recorded only once. The chain carries TRBV20-1 and TRBJ1-3; TRBD1 agrees at 7 bases. With V trimmed by 0 bases and J by 0 bases, 5 bases remained unmatched. Germline CDR1 is DFQATT and CDR2 is SNEGSKA (reference sequence). This CDR3 has 16 residues. The CDR3 DNA is TGCAGTGCTAGAGATTCAGGGGGTTACTCTGGAAACACCATATATTTT. Encoded protein: CSARDSGGYSGNTIYF.